Presented here are 10 T cell receptor beta chains from one specimen sequenced in a study of T cell responses to AZD1222 COVID-19 vaccine. Method: immunoSEQ multiplex PCR; TCRdb's copy keeps in-frame clones and lacks some. The data hold 150,000 to 180,000 clones, with roughly 90% observed a single time. The specimen was peripheral blood, collected on day 0 of AZD1222 vaccination. Receptors were obtained from an adult in good health.

This chain joins TRBV3-1 (or the pseudogene TRBV3-2) and TRBJ2-7; 10 bases fit TRBD1. The V gene end was trimmed by 4 bases and the J gene end by 1 base; junction bases not matched to a gene: 1. Germline V gene lookup returns CDR1 LGHDT and CDR2 YNNKEL (reference sequence). The CDR3 contains 14 residues. Written as DNA, the CDR3 is TGTGCCAGCAGCCTGGGACAGGGGTCCTACGAGCAGTACTTC. As protein: CASSLGQGSYEQYF.

The chain employs TRBV7-9 and TRBJ1-3; tentatively, D is TRBD1 (6 bases). CDR1 is SEHNR, CDR2 FQNEAQ, per germline (reference sequence). The CDR3 is made up of 15 amino acids. V lost 2 bases and J 3 bases, leaving 11 bases between the germline ends. The CDR3 is CASSLNGGHGNTIYF. The CDR3 coding sequence is TGTGCCAGCAGCTTAAATGGGGGGCATGGAAACACCATATATTTT.

The sample holds one count of this clone. This chain connects TRBV6-5 to TRBJ1-1; D is ambiguous. This CDR3 spans 12 amino acids. V was shortened by 8 bases and J by 7 bases, with 14 bases between the two germline ends. Germline assignment: CDR1 MNHEY and CDR2 SVGAGI. DNA of the CDR3: TGTGCCAGCCACCCGAGGTTCAGTGAAGCTTTCTTT. Its protein is CASHPRFSEAFF.

The CDR3 nucleotides read TGTGCCAGCAGCCTTCAGCTGGCAGGTAGCACAGATACGCAGTATTTT. Its protein is CASSLQLAGSTDTQYF. The chain employs TRBV11-2 and TRBJ2-3, with unresolved D. The CDR3 sequence is 16 residues long. CDR1 is SGHAT and CDR2 is FQNNGV in the germline V gene. V was trimmed by 5 bases and J by 0 bases, leaving 15 bases between them.

J is TRBJ1-4 and V is TRBV7-2; D unresolved. The germline V gene encodes CDR1 SGHTA and CDR2 FQGNSA. The germline V and J ends were trimmed by 6 bases and 0 bases, with 11 bases remaining between them. This CDR3 contains 15 residues. CDR3 protein: CASSLKISTNEKLFF. The CDR3 DNA reads TGTGCCAGCAGTTTAAAGATCTCAACTAATGAAAAACTGTTTTTT.

This chain joins TRBV5-1 and TRBJ2-1, with D unresolved. The V gene lost 0 bases and the J gene lost 8 bases, with 9 bases spanning the gap. Germline V gene lookup returns CDR1 SGHRS and CDR2 YFSETQ. The CDR3 contains 13 residues. The CDR3 loop reads CASSLVSSYEQFF. The CDR3 DNA reads TGCGCCAGCAGCTTGGTGTCCAGCTATGAGCAGTTCTTC.

The rearrangement joins TRBV3-1 (or the pseudogene TRBV3-2) to TRBJ2-3; 9 bases agree with TRBD2. Germline trimming cut 4 bases from V and 4 bases from J; bases unmatched to any gene: 9. This CDR3 has 16 amino acids. Germline V gene sequence: CDR1 LGHDT, CDR2 YNNKEL (reference sequence). The CDR3 DNA is TGTGCCAGCAGCCTGCGTCTAGCGGGGAGGTCAGATACGCAGTATTTT. This gives the protein CASSLRLAGRSDTQYF.

This clone occurred once. The chain employs TRBV19 and TRBJ1-5; D gene unclear. V dropped 3 bases and J dropped 6 bases, with 12 bases sitting between them. CDR1 is LNHDA, CDR2 SQIVND, per germline (reference sequence). The CDR3 covers 14 residues. Here the CDR3 DNA reads TGTGCCAGTAGTATGGGAGGGAACGGTCAGCCCCAGCATTTT. Translated: CASSMGGNGQPQHF. Combining the CDR3 with reference TRBV19 and TRBJ1-5 gives the whole variable domain DGGITQSPKYLFRKEGQNVTLSCEQNLNHDAMYWYRQDPGQGLRLIYYSQIVNDFQKGDIAEGYSVSREKKESFPLTVTSAQKNPTAFYLCASSMGGNGQPQHFGDGTRLSIL.

The rearrangement uses TRBV15 and TRBJ2-3; D not certain. Trimming left V 3 bases short and J 2 bases short, with 15 bases between. Germline assignment: CDR1 LNHNV and CDR2 YYDKDF (reference sequence). The CDR3 runs 16 residues. The CDR3 region has the DNA TGTGCCACCAGCAGGAGTAGGGCGGATTACACAGATACGCAGTATTTT. It encodes CATSRSRADYTDTQYF.

The chain combines TRBV14 with TRBJ1-1; the D gene is possibly TRBD1 (6 bases). V was shortened by 4 bases and J by 1 base, with 13 bases between the two germline ends. This CDR3 is 15 amino acids long. CDR1 is SGHDN and CDR2 is FVKESK in the germline V gene. CDR3 sequence: CASSPQGQPNTEAFF. The CDR3 coding sequence is TGTGCCAGCAGCCCCCAGGGGCAACCGAACACTGAAGCTTTCTTT.